A single sample is the source of the 10 T cell receptor beta chains below, sequenced in a study of cytomegalovirus exposure and HLA in healthy donors. With 60 Vbeta and 13 Jbeta primers, the PCR was carried out. Measured with immunoSEQ multiplex PCR; TCRdb has only the in-frame clones, and not every one. The sample contains some 100,000 clones, 70% to 85% of which appear only once. Sample: PBMCs. These receptors came from a woman in her forties or fifties in good health and CMV-seropositive.

This chain connects TRBV7-8 to TRBJ2-2; 11 nucleotides match TRBD1. The CDR3 contains 15 residues. J was trimmed by 5 bases and V by 2 bases; bases with no gene match: 1. Germline assignment: CDR1 SGHVS and CDR2 FQNEAQ. The CDR3 sequence is CASSLRDRGTGELFF. The CDR3 coding sequence is TGTGCCAGCAGCTTAAGGGACAGGGGGACCGGGGAGCTGTTTTTT.

For the CDR3, the DNA is TGCGCCAGCAGCTTGGATTTGGGCGGGAGGGCCCACGAGCAGTACTTC. Its protein is CASSLDLGGRAHEQYF. This chain connects TRBV5-1 to TRBJ2-7; 9 nucleotides agree with TRBD2. The CDR3 runs 16 residues. V shed 0 bases and J 5 bases; nucleotides not matched to a gene: 9. CDR1 and CDR2 (germline): SGHRS, YFSETQ.

In this sample, this clone turned up a few times. This chain links TRBV18 with TRBJ2-2, with D unresolved. Looked up from germline, CDR1 is KGHSH and CDR2 is LQKENI. The V gene lost 6 bases and the J gene lost 2 bases, with 4 bases spanning the gap. The CDR3 is 12 amino acids. CDR3 DNA sequence: TGTGCCAGCTCCCTTAACACCGGGGAGCTGTTTTTT. Translated, it gives CASSLNTGELFF.

The V and J genes are TRBV6-1 and TRBJ1-2; tentative D call: TRBD1 (5 bases). The CDR3 spans 13 residues. V gave up 3 bases and J gave up 2 bases, with 7 bases separating them. In germline, CDR1 is MNHNS, CDR2 SASEGT. The CDR3: CASSDRGNYGYTF. As DNA, the CDR3 is TGTGCCAGCAGTGACCGGGGGAACTATGGCTACACCTTC.

CDR3 nucleotides: TGTGCCAGCAGCTCCTACGGGATTCCGGGAGGGGATACGCAGTATTTT. Protein product: CASSSYGIPGGDTQYF. The chain carries TRBV5-6 and TRBJ2-3; 8 nucleotides match TRBD2. The CDR3 spans 16 residues. The germline gives CDR1 SGHDT, CDR2 YYEEEE. J lost 6 bases, V lost 3 bases, and 12 bases had no gene match.

J is TRBJ2-1 and V is TRBV5-4; 10 bases fit TRBD1. V was clipped by 5 bases and J by 1 base; unmatched bases: 6. This CDR3 spans 16 amino acids. CDR1 SGHNT and CDR2 YYREEE come from the germline V gene (reference sequence). CDR3 coding DNA: TGTGCCAGCAGGGCGACAGGGGGCGTATCCTACAATGAGCAGTTCTTC. As protein: CASRATGGVSYNEQFF.

This clone occurred once. The chain employs TRBV7-8 and TRBJ1-2; maybe TRBD1 (6 bases). V dropped 5 bases and J dropped 4 bases, with 17 bases sitting between them. Looked up from germline, CDR1 is SGHVS and CDR2 is FQNEAQ. The CDR3 is 15 residues long. DNA for the CDR3: TGTGCCAGCAGCCTCACCATAACAGGGATCTATGGCTACACCTTC. Its translation: CASSLTITGIYGYTF.

The chain carries TRBV5-6 and TRBJ1-4; D possibly corresponds to TRBD1 (6 bases). The CDR3 extends over 15 amino acids. CDR1 and CDR2 from the germline V gene are SGHDT and YYEEEE. The V and J ends lost 0 bases and 4 bases respectively, with 10 bases between them. The CDR3 here is CASSLANRDNEKLFF. CDR3 DNA: TGTGCCAGCAGCTTGGCTAACAGGGATAATGAAAAACTGTTTTTT. Based on the CDR3 plus reference TRBV5-6 and TRBJ1-4, the full variable domain is DAGVTQSPTHLIKTRGQQVTLRCSPKSGHDTVSWYQQALGQGPQFIFQYYEEEERQRGNFPDRFSGHQFPNYSSELNVNALLLGDSALYLCASSLANRDNEKLFFGSGTQLSVL.

CDR3 residues: CASSLAAGGSTEAFF. DNA for the CDR3: TGTGCCAGCAGCTTAGCGGCAGGGGGGAGCACTGAAGCTTTCTTT. The chain uses TRBV7-6 and TRBJ1-1; 7 bases line up with TRBD1. The germline gives CDR1 SGHVS, CDR2 FNYEAQ. The CDR3 runs to 15 residues. After removal of 0 bases from V and 4 bases from J, the junction contained 5 bases not matched to a gene.

This chain connects TRBV18 to TRBJ1-4, with 7 bases fitting TRBD1. The CDR3 runs 14 residues. The germline V gene encodes CDR1 KGHSH and CDR2 LQKENI. V was pared by 4 bases and J by 3 bases, with 2 bases of the junction left unmatched. The CDR3 loop reads CASSQGAANEKLFF. The CDR3 bases are TGTGCCAGCTCACAGGGGGCGGCTAATGAAAAACTGTTTTTT. The variable domain in full, with the rest retrieved from reference TRBV18 and TRBJ1-4, is NAGVMQNPRHLVRRRGQEARLRCSPMKGHSHVYWYRQLPEEGLKFMVYLQKENIIDESGMPKERFSAEFPKEGPSILRIQQVVRGDSAAYFCASSQGAANEKLFFGSGTQLSVL.